The 29 T cell receptor beta chains listed next were all sequenced from one sample in a study of T cells after somatic rescue of genetic block. Measured with immunoSEQ multiplex PCR; TCRdb has only the in-frame clones, and not every one. Here the sample spans roughly 120,000 clones, about 89% being singletons. The sequencing input was peripheral blood mononuclear cells (PBMCs). The receptors were sampled from a woman younger than 30.

A single count supports this clone. This chain joins TRBV7-9 and TRBJ2-7, with TRBD1 identical over 10 bases. J lost 5 bases, V lost 7 bases, and 11 bases had no gene match. Germline loops: CDR1 SEHNR, CDR2 FQNEAQ (reference sequence). This CDR3 region has 15 residues. The CDR3 DNA reads TGTGCCAGCAACCGAGGACAGGGGGAAAGAAACGAGCAGTACTTC. Its protein product is CASNRGQGERNEQYF. The entire variable domain, with the rest obtained from reference TRBV7-9 and TRBJ2-7, is as follows: DTGVSQNPRHKITKRGQNVTFRCDPISEHNRLYWYRQTLGQGPEFLTYFQNEAQLEKSRLLSDRFSAERPKGSFSTLEIQRTEQGDSAMYLCASNRGQGERNEQYFGPGTRLTVT.

This clone was found once. This chain connects TRBV7-9 to TRBJ2-1; no reliable D call. V lost 4 bases and J lost 0, with 16 bases in between. The CDR3 runs to 17 residues. Germline assignment: CDR1 SEHNR and CDR2 FQNEAQ (reference sequence). The CDR3 DNA sequence: TGTGCCAGCAGCTCGAACAAAGACGGTTACTCCTACAATGAGCAGTTCTTC. This gives the protein CASSSNKDGYSYNEQFF.

The chain couples TRBV4-2 to TRBJ2-1, with TRBD2 identical over 8 bases. The CDR3 is 15 residues long. V was pared by 1 base and J by 5 bases, with 4 bases of the junction left unmatched. Germline CDR1 is LGHNA and CDR2 is YNFKEQ. CDR3 DNA sequence: TGTGCCAGCAGCCAAGCCCGGACTAGCCACAATGAGCAGTTCTTC. Translated, it gives CASSQARTSHNEQFF.

The genes are TRBV13 and TRBJ1-2; 8 bases agree with TRBD1. The CDR3 runs 15 residues. The V gene's germline CDR1 is PRHDT and CDR2 FYEKMQ (reference sequence). Germline trimming cut 5 bases from V and 5 bases from J; bases unmatched to any gene: 10. The CDR3 DNA reads TGTGCCAGCAGCGCCGCGCTGGGACAGGTTTATGGCTACACCTTC. This gives the protein CASSAALGQVYGYTF.

The J gene is TRBJ2-2, the V gene TRBV7-3; D possibly corresponds to TRBD1 (5 bases). This CDR3 comprises 14 residues. Germline V gene data show CDR1 as SGHTA and CDR2 as FQGTGA. V lost 5 bases, J lost 3 bases, and 10 bases lay in between. The CDR3 is CASSPGHYTGELFF. For the CDR3, the DNA is TGTGCCAGCAGCCCTGGACATTACACCGGGGAGCTGTTTTTT. The full variable domain, with the rest looked up from reference TRBV7-3 and TRBJ2-2, is GAGVSQTPSNKVTEKGKYVELRCDPISGHTALYWYRQSLGQGPEFLIYFQGTGAADDSGLPNDRFFAVRPEGSVSTLKIQRTERGDSAVYLCASSPGHYTGELFFGEGSRLTVL.

This chain joins TRBV30 and TRBJ1-2; the D is unclear. Germline V gene sequence: CDR1 GTSNPN, CDR2 SVGIG (reference sequence). The CDR3 is 11 residues long. The V and J ends lost 3 bases and 5 bases respectively, with 7 bases between them. The CDR3 bases are TGTGCCTGGAGGGCATTGTATGGCTACACCTTC. Its protein is CAWRALYGYTF.

CDR3 amino acids: CAWSALYGYTF. The CDR3 DNA is TGTGCCTGGAGTGCACTTTATGGCTACACCTTC. The chain combines TRBV30 with TRBJ1-2; no firm D call. CDR1 GTSNPN and CDR2 SVGIG come from the germline V gene (reference sequence). Between the trimmed V and J ends, which lost 1 base and 5 bases, there was a span of 5 bases. The CDR3 has 11 amino acids.

In nucleotides, the CDR3 is TGTGCCAGCAGCTTAACGGCAGTAGCGAACACCGGGGAGCTGTTTTTT. Its translation: CASSLTAVANTGELFF. The chain has TRBV7-3 and TRBJ2-2, with unresolved D. The germline V gene has CDR1 SGHTA and CDR2 FQGTGA. CDR3 length equals 16 residues. V was shortened by 0 bases and J by 0 bases, with 8 bases between the two germline ends.

The chain is built from TRBV28 and TRBJ1-3; TRBD1 is a possible D gene (5 bases). The V gene's germline CDR1 is MDHEN and CDR2 SYDVKM. V shed 3 bases and J shed 3 bases, with 9 bases lying between them. This CDR3 comprises 14 residues. CDR3 loop: CASSLTVVGNTIYF. The CDR3 DNA reads as TGTGCCAGCAGTTTGACAGTTGTTGGAAACACCATATATTTT.

This chain connects TRBV19 to TRBJ2-1; 9 positions agree with TRBD2. The CDR3 is 16 amino acids. From germline, CDR1 is LNHDA and CDR2 SQIVND (reference sequence). Trimming removed 3 bases from V and 5 bases from J; junction bases left unmatched: 8. The CDR3 coding sequence is TGTGCCAGTAGTATCGTCCAGCGGGGGGCGGACAATGAGCAGTTCTTC. Protein: CASSIVQRGADNEQFF.

The J gene is TRBJ2-2, the V gene TRBV4-3, with 9 bases that match TRBD1. With V trimmed by 1 base and J by 5 bases, 5 bases remained unmatched. CDR3 length: 16 amino acids. Germline CDR1 reads LGHNA; CDR2 reads YSLEER. The DNA for the CDR3 is TGCGCCAGCAGCCAAGGACCGGGACAGGGAACCGGGGAGCTGTTTTTT. It is translated as CASSQGPGQGTGELFF.

The CDR3 DNA follows: TGCGCCAGCAGCCAAGATGGGACAGGGGTCGGCTACACCTTC. Residues: CASSQDGTGVGYTF. This chain joins TRBV4-3 and TRBJ1-2; 10 positions match TRBD1. The V gene end was trimmed by 0 bases and the J gene end by 8 bases; junction bases not matched to a gene: 3. The CDR3 is 14 amino acids. Germline loops: CDR1 LGHNA, CDR2 YSLEER.

The CDR3 sequence: CAISESTTVNYGYTF. The CDR3 bases are TGTGCCATCAGTGAGTCGACAACTGTTAACTATGGCTACACCTTC. J is TRBJ1-2 and V is TRBV10-3; D gene ambiguous. CDR1 is ENHRY, CDR2 SYGVKD, per germline. CDR3 size: 15 residues. Trimming removed 0 bases at V and 1 base at J, with 9 bases between.

The chain uses TRBV7-6 and TRBJ2-2; D gene ambiguous. V dropped 2 bases and J dropped 2 bases, with 12 bases sitting between them. The CDR3 extends over 16 amino acids. The germline gives CDR1 SGHVS, CDR2 FNYEAQ. CDR3 coding DNA: TGTGCCAGCAGCTTAAAGGATACGCTTAACACCGGGGAGCTGTTTTTT. It specifies CASSLKDTLNTGELFF.

The chain joins TRBV11-3 to TRBJ1-2; D ambiguous. CDR3 length: 15 residues. Per germline, CDR1 SGHNT and CDR2 YENEEA. The V gene lost 3 bases and the J gene lost 1 base, with 12 bases spanning the gap. This CDR3 is CASSFRQALNYGYTF. The CDR3 region has the DNA TGTGCCAGCAGCTTCAGGCAGGCCCTTAACTATGGCTACACCTTC.

The CDR3 reads CASSINRIYNEQFF. CDR3 bases: TGCGCCAGCAGTATAAATCGGATCTACAATGAGCAGTTCTTC. The chain joins TRBV5-1 to TRBJ2-1; D is unclear. V lost 5 bases, J lost 3 bases, and 12 bases lay in between. The germline V gene has CDR1 SGHRS and CDR2 YFSETQ. This CDR3 contains 14 residues.

J is TRBJ1-5 and V is TRBV9; 8 nucleotides match TRBD1. From germline, CDR1 is SGDLS and CDR2 YYNGEE. This CDR3 region has 14 residues. V was clipped by 4 bases and J by 3 bases; unmatched bases: 3. The CDR3 loop is CASSPGQANQPQHF. The DNA of the CDR3 is TGTGCCAGCAGCCCGGGACAGGCCAATCAGCCCCAGCATTTT.

This chain joins TRBV19 and TRBJ1-1; no clear D gene. Trimming stripped 3 bases from V and 7 bases from J, with 6 bases between. The CDR3 runs 11 residues. The germline V gene has CDR1 LNHDA and CDR2 SQIVND (reference sequence). The CDR3 here is CASSIWGEAFF. The CDR3 DNA follows: TGTGCCAGTAGTATTTGGGGTGAAGCTTTCTTT.

V gene TRBV11-2 combines with J gene TRBJ2-2; 7 nucleotides match TRBD1. With V trimmed by 4 bases and J by 1 base, 6 bases remained unmatched. The CDR3 totals 16 residues. Per germline, CDR1 SGHAT and CDR2 FQNNGV. The CDR3 region has the DNA TGTGCCAGCAGCTACCCCGGGACAGTGAACACCGGGGAGCTGTTTTTT. Its translation is CASSYPGTVNTGELFF.

The CDR3 here is CASSWGQGGSPLHF. The CDR3 DNA sequence: TGTGCCAGCAGCTGGGGACAGGGCGGTTCACCCCTCCACTTT. This chain uses TRBV7-2 with TRBJ1-6; 9 bases fit TRBD1. V trimming: 4 bases; J trimming: 9 bases; junction bases outside the gene matches: 4. The germline gives CDR1 SGHTA, CDR2 FQGNSA. CDR3 size: 14 residues.

The chain employs TRBV13 and TRBJ1-4; D perhaps matches TRBD1 (5 bases). Germline assignment: CDR1 PRHDT and CDR2 FYEKMQ (reference sequence). This CDR3 region has 13 residues. V lost 4 bases and J lost 8, with 11 bases in between. DNA for the CDR3: TGTGCCAGCAGCTCGAGGGGAGGAGAAAAACTGTTTTTT. This gives the protein CASSSRGGEKLFF.

The chain employs TRBV19 and TRBJ1-1; TRBD1 agrees at 9 bases. V shed 7 bases and J 4 bases; nucleotides not matched to a gene: 4. The CDR3 is 13 residues long. Germline-derived CDR1 and CDR2 are LNHDA and SQIVND (reference sequence). CDR3 sequence (DNA): TGTGCCAGTACACAGGGGGCTGGCACTGAAGCTTTCTTT. Its translation: CASTQGAGTEAFF.

The chain has TRBV9 and TRBJ1-5; D gene unclear. Trimming cost V 3 bases and J 4 bases, with 14 bases left between them. Germline-derived CDR1 and CDR2 are SGDLS and YYNGEE. The CDR3 extends over 15 amino acids. The CDR3 DNA sequence: TGTGCCAGCAGCGGGGAAGGGAGGGTAAATCAGCCCCAGCATTTT. This codes for CASSGEGRVNQPQHF.

The V and J genes are TRBV27 and TRBJ2-4, with TRBD1 as a possible D gene (6 bases). V was shortened by 2 bases and J by 5 bases, with 7 bases between the two germline ends. CDR1 and CDR2 (germline): MNHEY, SMNVEV (reference sequence). The CDR3 totals 13 residues. The CDR3 region has the DNA TGTGCCAGCAGTTTACGGACAGAAAACATTCAGTACTTC. Its translation: CASSLRTENIQYF.

V and J are TRBV6-1 and TRBJ1-5; D gene ambiguous. Germline V CDR1 and CDR2: MNHNS, SASEGT. CDR3 size: 14 residues. V was cut by 6 bases and J by 5 bases, with 14 bases left in between. The CDR3 is CASSPAETYQPQHF. CDR3 in DNA: TGTGCCAGCAGCCCCGCAGAGACCTATCAGCCCCAGCATTTT.

The gene calls are TRBV7-9 and TRBJ1-5, with a possible D match to TRBD1 (5 bases). V lost 1 base and J 0 bases, leaving 16 bases between the germline ends. Germline V gives CDR1 SEHNR, CDR2 FQNEAQ (reference sequence). The CDR3 consists of 18 residues. The CDR3 bases are TGTGCCAGCAGCTTAGTTTCTCCAGGGTTTTATAGCAATCAGCCCCAGCATTTT. The encoded protein is CASSLVSPGFYSNQPQHF.

The chain has TRBV10-2 and TRBJ1-1, with 8 bases fitting TRBD1. Unmatched junction bases numbered 6, after V lost 7 bases and J lost 2 bases. Germline V lookup: CDR1 WSHSY, CDR2 SAAADI. The CDR3 spans 14 residues. CDR3 DNA sequence: TGCGCCAGCACTTTGACAGGGGCAAACACTGAAGCTTTCTTT. Its translation is CASTLTGANTEAFF.

The chain joins TRBV10-3 to TRBJ2-1; D possibly corresponds to TRBD1 (7 bases). Trimming pared 7 bases from V and 1 base from J, leaving 8 bases between. The CDR3 runs 13 residues. Germline V CDR1 and CDR2: ENHRY, SYGVKD. The CDR3 sequence is CAITGGSYNEQFF. The CDR3 DNA is TGTGCCATCACAGGGGGGTCCTACAATGAGCAGTTCTTC.

This clone has a handful of counts. This sequence joins TRBV6-6 and TRBJ2-6; D uncertain. CDR3 size: 14 residues. Germline lookup yields CDR1 MNHNY and CDR2 SVGAGI (reference sequence). V was pared by 2 bases and J by 1 base, with 3 bases between. The CDR3 DNA reads as TGTGCCAGCAGTTACGTATCTGGGGCCAACGTCCTGACTTTC. Translating gives CASSYVSGANVLTF.